This T cell receptor (beta chain) is from a study of T cell clonotyping in hematopoietic cell transplantation. Findings and limits, study-wide: Few recipient clonotypes overlapped donors; over 95% were de novo at given depth. Cells were unsorted, so CD4 and CD8 contributions were not separated. Broader posttransplant TCR repertoire diversity was predicted by graft donor and pretransplant recipient Inverse Simpson Index values. After transplant, recipient diversity fell while pathologically expanded clonotypes grew through day 180.

Method: immunoSEQ multiplex PCR; TCRdb's copy keeps in-frame clones and lacks some. The sample lists nearly 70,000 clones, around 94% seen once, with about 1.5% in the top ten. Notes on this clone: No antigen is known for it.

Germline-derived CDR1 and CDR2 are MGHRA and YSYEKL. This CDR3 comprises 16 residues. Trimming removed 2 bases from V and 4 bases from J; junction bases left unmatched: 6. This TCR came from a man aged 50-60 years in good health. Some clones in this sample may be carry-over from other donors' samples. Sequenced material: peripheral blood mononuclear cells. The chain links TRBV4-1 to TRBJ2-2; the match to TRBD1 covers 8 bases. DNA of the CDR3: TGCGCCAGCAGCCAAAAGTGGACAGGGAGCACCGGGGAGCTGTTTTTT. Residues: CASSQKWTGSTGELFF.